This T cell receptor beta chain came from a study of blood T cell repertoires in COVID-19. The protocol was immunoSEQ multiplex PCR, while the TCRdb copy is restricted to in-frame clones and leaves out a portion. The sample records about 360,000 clones, 70% to 90% being singletons. CDR1 and CDR2 (germline): LNHDA, SQIVND (reference sequence). This CDR3 contains 12 residues. V lost 4 bases to trimming and J lost 8 bases, with 10 bases between them. Sequencing was carried out using PBMCs or T cells enriched from blood (not recorded which). The sequence derives from a man aged 30-40 years who had recovered from COVID-19. The chain joins TRBV19 to TRBJ2-3, with TRBD2 as a possible D gene (6 bases). Here the CDR3 reads CASSTTGGTQYF. The CDR3 bases are TGTGCCAGTAGTACAACCGGGGGTACGCAGTATTTT.